Listed below are T cell receptor beta chains from one sample, sequenced in a study of graft-versus-host responses after intestinal transplantation. Their target antigens are unknown. The method was immunoSEQ multiplex PCR; TCRdb's version includes in-frame clones alone and lacks a portion of them. The sample yields tens of thousands of clones, around nine tenths seen once. The sequenced sample was unstimulated CD8+ T cells sorted from spleen or lymph node cells, obtained before intestinal transplant. Receptor source: a human donor who received an intestinal transplant. The CDR3 runs from the conserved cysteine through the conserved F or W. A D gene is named only where the DNA matches it firmly. Not all rows give a size; the values are once, few, many and, for expanded clones, a class.

j_call	clone_size	v_call	cdr3_length	d_call	cdr3_nt	cdr3_aa
TRBJ1-5	once	TRBV10-1	16	TRBD1	TGCGCCAGCAGTGACGGTCCGGGACAGCTCGGTCAGCCCCAGCATTTT	CASSDGPGQLGQPQHF
TRBJ2-2	-	TRBV5-6	12	-	TGTGCCAGCAGCCCCTTCTCCGGGGAGCTGTTTTTT	CASSPFSGELFF
TRBJ2-7	-	TRBV6-5	13	-	TGTGCCAGCAGTTTTCGGGACACGTACGAGCAGTACTTC	CASSFRDTYEQYF
TRBJ2-3	-	TRBV11-2	13	-	TGTGCCAGCAGATTCAGAGACACAGATACGCAGTATTTT	CASRFRDTDTQYF
TRBJ2-7	-	TRBV5-1	14	-	TGCGCCAGCAGCTTGGTGGGGGACCCGTACGAGCAGTACTTC	CASSLVGDPYEQYF
TRBJ1-2	-	TRBV19	14	TRBD1	TGTGCCAGTAGTATAGCAGGGACAGGGAATGGCTACACCTTC	CASSIAGTGNGYTF
TRBJ2-7	-	TRBV7-9	13	TRBD1	TGTGCCAGCAGCTCCAGGACAGGGGAGGGGCAGTACTTC	CASSSRTGEGQYF
TRBJ2-7	-	TRBV30	12	-	TGTGCCTGGAGTTATCAGGGACACGAGCAGTACTTC	CAWSYQGHEQYF
TRBJ1-2	-	TRBV7-9	14	-	TGTGCCAGCAGCTTAGAACTGGAGAACTATGGCTACACCTTC	CASSLELENYGYTF
TRBJ2-2	-	TRBV27	14	-	TGTGCCAGCAGGTGGCTCGAGGTTGGTGGGGAGCTGTTTTTT	CASRWLEVGGELFF
TRBJ1-1	once	TRBV6-5	14	-	TGTGCCAGCAGTTACTTTACAGGGAACACTGAAGCTTTCTTT	CASSYFTGNTEAFF
TRBJ2-7	-	TRBV28	16	TRBD2	TGTGCCAGCCTAGGCGAGGCTAGCGGGTGGGGTATTCTTCAGTACTTC	CASLGEASGWGILQYF
TRBJ1-2	once	TRBV9	16	-	TGTGCCAGCAGCTCGGCGGGGGTCTTAGCTAACTATGGCTACACCTTC	CASSSAGVLANYGYTF
TRBJ2-7	-	TRBV13	12	TRBD2	TGTGCCAGCAGCTCGGGGGGGTACGAGCAGTACTTC	CASSSGGYEQYF
TRBJ1-2	-	TRBV13	15	-	TGTGCCAGCAGCTTAGGTCAGGGAGTGGAAAGTGGCTACACCTTC	CASSLGQGVESGYTF
TRBJ2-5	-	TRBV4-2	17	TRBD2	TGTGCCAGCAGCCAAGATGGCGGGAGGCCCTCTTGGGAGACCCAGTACTTC	CASSQDGGRPSWETQYF
TRBJ1-2	-	TRBV6-1	13	-	TGTGCCAGCAGTGAAGATTCGGGGAGCGGCTACACCTTC	CASSEDSGSGYTF
TRBJ1-2	-	TRBV28	11	-	TGTGCCAGCAGCCGCGGAGGGGGCTACACCTTC	CASSRGGGYTF